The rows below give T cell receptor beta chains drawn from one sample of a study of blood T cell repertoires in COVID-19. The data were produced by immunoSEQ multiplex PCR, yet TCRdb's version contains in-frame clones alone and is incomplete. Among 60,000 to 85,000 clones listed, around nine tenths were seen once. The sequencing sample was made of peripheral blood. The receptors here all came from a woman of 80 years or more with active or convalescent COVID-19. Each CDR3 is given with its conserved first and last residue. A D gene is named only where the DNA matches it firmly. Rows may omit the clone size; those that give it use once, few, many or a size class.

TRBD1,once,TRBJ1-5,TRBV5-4,CASSIGTGNQPQHF,TGTGCCAGCAGCATAGGGACAGGGAATCAGCCCCAGCATTTT
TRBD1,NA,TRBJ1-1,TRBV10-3,CAISGTGRPNTEAFF,TGTGCCATCAGTGGGACAGGCCGTCCCAACACTGAAGCTTTCTTT
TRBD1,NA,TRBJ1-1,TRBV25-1,CASSEQGGTEAFF,TGTGCCAGCAGTGAACAGGGGGGCACTGAAGCTTTCTTT
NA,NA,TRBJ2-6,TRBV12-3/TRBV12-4,CATWSSGANVLTF,TGTGCCACCTGGAGCTCTGGGGCCAACGTCCTGACTTTC
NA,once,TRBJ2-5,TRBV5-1,CASSLSGLQETQYF,TGCGCCAGCAGCTTAAGTGGCTTACAAGAGACCCAGTACTTC
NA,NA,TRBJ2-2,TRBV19,CASSMGLPNTGELFF,TGTGCCAGTAGTATGGGACTCCCGAACACCGGGGAGCTGTTTTTT
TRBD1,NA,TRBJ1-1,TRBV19,CASSQTGAHTEAFF,TGTGCCAGTAGCCAGACAGGGGCCCACACTGAAGCTTTCTTT
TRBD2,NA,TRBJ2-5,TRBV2,CASSVSGGPGTQYF,TGTGCCAGCAGTGTGTCGGGAGGCCCTGGGACCCAGTACTTC
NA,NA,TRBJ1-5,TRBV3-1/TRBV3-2,CASRILIGQTSNQPQHF,TGTGCCAGCAGAATACTTATTGGACAGACAAGCAATCAGCCCCAGCATTTT
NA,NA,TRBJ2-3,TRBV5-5,CASSLDQGTDTQYF,TGTGCCAGCAGCTTGGACCAGGGGACAGATACGCAGTATTTT
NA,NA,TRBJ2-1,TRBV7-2,CASSLGAHYNEQFF,TGTGCCAGCAGTTTAGGGGCCCACTACAATGAGCAGTTCTTC
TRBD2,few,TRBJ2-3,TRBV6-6,CASSPLAGGRDTQYF,TGTGCCAGCAGTCCACTCGCGGGGGGGAGAGATACGCAGTATTTT
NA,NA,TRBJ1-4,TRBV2,CASSEQGGRDEKLFF,TGTGCCAGCAGTGAACAGGGAGGTCGGGATGAAAAACTGTTTTTT
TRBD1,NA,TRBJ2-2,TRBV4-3,CASSPYGTGSNTGELFF,TGCGCCAGCAGCCCATATGGGACAGGCTCGAACACCGGGGAGCTGTTTTTT
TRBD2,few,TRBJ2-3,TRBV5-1,CASSRPPSGGGTDTQYF,TGCGCCAGCAGCCGACCCCCTAGCGGGGGGGGCACAGATACGCAGTATTTT
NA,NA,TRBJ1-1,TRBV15,CATSRDHNMNTEAFF,TGTGCCACCAGCAGAGATCATAACATGAACACTGAAGCTTTCTTT
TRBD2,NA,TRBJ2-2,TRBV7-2,CASSLRLADTGELFF,TGTGCCAGCAGCCTTAGACTAGCGGACACCGGGGAGCTGTTTTTT
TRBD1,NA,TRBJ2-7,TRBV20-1,CSASPDRVRQYF,TGCAGTGCTAGTCCTGACAGGGTAAGGCAGTACTTC
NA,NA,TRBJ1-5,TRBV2,CASSEGGAGQPQHF,TGTGCCAGCAGTGAGGGGGGGGCTGGACAGCCCCAGCATTTT
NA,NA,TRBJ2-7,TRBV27,CASSFAGSGEQYF,TGTGCCAGCAGTTTTGCAGGGTCAGGCGAGCAGTACTTC
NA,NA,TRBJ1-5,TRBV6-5,CASRRGINQPQHF,TGTGCCAGTCGGCGGGGGATTAATCAGCCCCAGCATTTT
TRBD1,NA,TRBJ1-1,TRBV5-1,CASSPQGASAEAFF,TGCGCCAGCAGCCCTCAGGGGGCTAGCGCTGAAGCTTTCTTT
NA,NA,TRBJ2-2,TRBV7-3,CASSLTRVGELFF,TGTGCCAGCAGCTTAACGAGGGTCGGGGAGCTGTTTTTT
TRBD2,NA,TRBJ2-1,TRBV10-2,CASSELAGVRYNEQFF,TGCGCCAGCAGTGAACTAGCGGGAGTTCGCTACAATGAGCAGTTCTTC
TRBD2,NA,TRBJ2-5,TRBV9,CASSRSGTSGQQETQYF,TGTGCCAGCTCCCGGAGCGGGACTAGCGGCCAACAAGAGACCCAGTACTTC
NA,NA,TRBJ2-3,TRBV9,CASSSTGHKGDTQYF,TGTGCCAGCAGCTCGACGGGACACAAGGGAGATACGCAGTATTTT
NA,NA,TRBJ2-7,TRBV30,CAWSVGSGVVYEQYF,TGTGCCTGGAGTGTAGGATCGGGAGTAGTTTACGAGCAGTACTTC
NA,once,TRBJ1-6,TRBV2,CASSDPPGFNSPLHF,TGTGCCAGCAGTGACCCCCCCGGGTTCAATTCACCCCTCCACTTT
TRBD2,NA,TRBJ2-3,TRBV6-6,CASSRTPGERGGDTQYF,TGTGCCAGCAGCCGAACCCCCGGGGAGCGGGGAGGGGATACGCAGTATTTT
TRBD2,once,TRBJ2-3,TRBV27,CASSRLAGAIQDTQYF,TGTGCCAGCAGCAGACTAGCGGGGGCAATTCAGGATACGCAGTATTTT
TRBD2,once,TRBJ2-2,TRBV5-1,CASSGTSGGNTGELFF,TGCGCCAGCAGCGGCACTAGCGGGGGCAACACCGGGGAGCTGTTTTTT
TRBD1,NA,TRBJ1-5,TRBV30,CAWSIRGNQPQHF,TGTGCCTGGTCGATCAGGGGGAATCAGCCCCAGCATTTT
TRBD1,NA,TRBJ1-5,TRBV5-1,CASSFTGGNQPQHF,TGCGCCAGCAGCTTTACAGGGGGGAATCAGCCCCAGCATTTT
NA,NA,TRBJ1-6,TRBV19,CASSIRGGASPLHF,TGTGCCAGTAGTATTCGGGGGGGTGCTTCACCCCTCCACTTT
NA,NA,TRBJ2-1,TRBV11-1,CASSYLEGRGEQFF,TGTGCCAGCAGTTACCTAGAGGGCAGGGGAGAGCAGTTCTTC
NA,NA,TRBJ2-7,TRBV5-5,CASSLGLNEQYF,TGTGCCAGCAGCTTGGGGCTTAACGAGCAGTACTTC